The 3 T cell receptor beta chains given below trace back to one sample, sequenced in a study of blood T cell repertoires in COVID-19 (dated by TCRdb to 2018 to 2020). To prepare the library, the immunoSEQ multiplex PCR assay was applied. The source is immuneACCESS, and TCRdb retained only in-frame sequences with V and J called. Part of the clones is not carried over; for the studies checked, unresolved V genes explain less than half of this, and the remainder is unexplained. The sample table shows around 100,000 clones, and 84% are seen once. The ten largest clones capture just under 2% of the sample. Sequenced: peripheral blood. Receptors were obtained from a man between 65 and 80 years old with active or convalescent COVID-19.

The CDR3 bases are TGTGCCTGGAGACCGGGACAGGGCCTAAGTGGGGCCAACGTCCTGACTTTC. Its translation: CAWRPGQGLSGANVLTF. V gene TRBV30 combines with J gene TRBJ2-6; TRBD1 aligns across 9 bases. There are 17 residues in the CDR3. Germline V lookup: CDR1 GTSNPN, CDR2 SVGIG (reference sequence). The V gene end was trimmed by 3 bases and the J gene end by 3 bases; junction bases not matched to a gene: 9.

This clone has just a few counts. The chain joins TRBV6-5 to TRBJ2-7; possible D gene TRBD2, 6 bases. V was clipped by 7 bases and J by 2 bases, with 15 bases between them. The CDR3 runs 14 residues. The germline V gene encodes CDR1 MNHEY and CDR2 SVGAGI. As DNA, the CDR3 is TGTGCCAGCATTCGAGCGGGTTTTACCTACGAGCAGTACTTC. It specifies CASIRAGFTYEQYF.

CDR3 DNA: TGCGCCAGCAGCCAAGGGACAGCGAATCAGCCCCAGCATTTT. Its translation: CASSQGTANQPQHF. V and J are TRBV4-1 and TRBJ1-5, with D possibly TRBD1 on 6 matching bases. The germline CDR1 and CDR2 sequences are MGHRA and YSYEKL. The length of the CDR3 is 14 residues. V was pared by 1 base and J by 4 bases, with 8 bases between.